This T cell receptor (beta chain) emerged from a study of blood T cell repertoires in COVID-19. Across the whole study: Collection of acute and convalescent COVID-19 samples took place in the United States, Italy and Spain. The analysed material was cDNA or gDNA that came from T cells, B-cell-depleted T cells, or PBMCs.

Original methodology: Reference gene primer amplification yielded estimated nucleated cell counts. This table comes from immunoSEQ multiplex PCR, and its TCRdb copy is limited to in-frame clones, with some not included. Clone size and V and J calls were adopted from that table, with D and trimming inferred from the DNA. The data contain 110,000 to 150,000 clones, approximately 80% of them singletons. The receptor's source is a man in his 60s with active or convalescent COVID-19. The sample taken for sequencing was peripheral blood.

The CDR3 coding sequence is TGTGCCAGCAGCTCTGGACAGGATCATTCCACAGATACGCAGTATTTT. This sequence encodes CASSSGQDHSTDTQYF. The chain uses TRBV5-8 and TRBJ2-3; 7 bases agree with TRBD1. J lost 2 bases, V lost 3 bases, and 9 bases had no gene match. CDR1 and CDR2 (germline): SGHTS, YDEGEE. The CDR3 extends over 16 amino acids.